This entry describes one TCR beta chain. Its antigen is not yet known. Within one base of it there is no much larger clone, and no base qualities were kept. The record originates from a study of blood T cell repertoires in COVID-19 (dated by TCRdb to 2018 to 2020). About the study as a whole: The collaborator samples originated in the United States, Italy and Spain and spanned the acute and convalescent phases of COVID-19. Samples were obtained from the ongoing ImmuneRACE study (first 160 participants) and from 1,000 to 1,500 subjects provided by 6 global collaborators. Where available, HLA class I and class II types were obtained from metadata supplied by the sample provider rather than from assay-based typing. The material from the prospective study consisted of cDNA or gDNA derived from T cells, B-cell-depleted T cells, or PBMCs. Subjects who had been exposed to COVID-19, were actively infected with it, or had recovered from it provided the deeply sampled blood TCRbeta repertoires that made up the dataset. The repertoires were released in a freely available public database intended as a resource for research on the immune response to SARS-CoV-2. A de-identified subject ID, COVID-19 status, age in years and sex were almost always included in the sample metadata.

TCRbeta CDR3 regions were amplified from genomic DNA by means of the immunoSEQ Assay, a bias-controlled multiplex PCR. The source study handled its data this way. The number of nucleated cells in each sample was estimated from the amplification of reference gene primers within the assay. To quantify the absolute abundance of each unique TCRbeta CDR3 rearrangement, sequence reads were collapsed and filtered. For each sample, productive Simpson clonality was calculated as the square root of Simpson's diversity index over productive rearrangements. The source is immuneACCESS, and TCRdb retained only in-frame sequences with V and J called. Part of the clones is not carried over; for the studies checked, unresolved V genes explain less than half of this, and the remainder is unexplained. V and J calls plus clone size are reproduced from that table; the DNA served to infer D and trimming. This sample lists 55,000 to 65,000 clones; around nine tenths were detected once. More than 4.5% of the sample goes to the ten largest clones.

Overall results and qualifications from the work: Clinical and demographic metadata were provided uncurated, with the amount varying by source and participant.

Whole blood was collected in K2EDTA tubes by collaborating institutions according to the institutions' own protocols. For TCRbeta analysis, collaborators shipped samples as frozen whole blood, isolated PBMCs, or DNA extracted from either of those sample types. The sample consisted of peripheral blood. The TCR was taken from a man aged 60 to 75 with acute or convalescent COVID-19.

The sequence in DNA is TGCGCCAGCAGTGAAGTTTCGGGGTATGACACTGAAGCTTTCTTT. This translates into CASSEVSGYDTEAFF. Rearrangement joined TRBV10-2 to TRBJ1-1; no confident D gene assignment can be made. Trimming at the junction amounts to 3 bases on V and 3 bases on J, and the germline ends lie 14 bases apart. The CDR3 goes from the cysteine to the phenylalanine over 15 residues. Just CDR3 DNA is preserved here, 45 bases in frame from base 1. Sequences WSHSY (CDR1) and SAAADI (CDR2) are obtained from the germline V gene.